Below, 3 T cell receptor beta chains from the same sample are listed, as sequenced in a study of T-cell reconstitution after alpha-beta-depleted transplantation in children. The TCRbeta library was prepared with unique molecular identifiers. TCRdb fed the PCR reads into MiXCR, producing one record per CDR3 protein. The sample has around 440,000 distinct CDR3 sequences, more than 9% seen once. The sample here was PBMCs, taken before TCRalphabeta/CD19-depleted stem cell transplant. These receptors all stem from a child aged 2 to 9 with inherited bone marrow failure, due to receive a stem cell transplant.

This clonotype was counted ten times or more. V usage is TRBV20-1 and J usage is TRBJ1-4; no reliable D call. Germline assignment: CDR1 DFQATT and CDR2 SNEGSKA (reference sequence). Trimming took 1 base from V and 4 from J, leaving 10 bases between them. This CDR3 region has 14 residues. The CDR3 bases are TGCAGTGCTAGAGGAGGGCGGGGTAATGAAAAACTGTTTTTT. It yields the protein CSARGGRGNEKLFF.

This clonotype was seen ten or more times. The chain has TRBV4-1 and TRBJ1-6, with no clear D. V was pared by 2 bases and J by 0 bases, with 8 bases between. Germline-derived CDR1 and CDR2 are MGHRA and YSYEKL. The CDR3 is made up of 16 amino acids. The CDR3 DNA reads TGCGCCAGCAGCCAAAACCTTGGCTCCTATAATTCACCCCTCCACTTT. Translation gives CASSQNLGSYNSPLHF.

The table lists this clonotype with a few counts. The genes are TRBV20-1 and TRBJ2-1; TRBD2 might be the D (6 bases). The CDR3 sequence is 17 residues long. The germline CDR1 and CDR2 sequences are DFQATT and SNEGSKA (reference sequence). Trimming took off 3 bases at V and 0 bases at J, with 18 bases between the two ends. The CDR3 DNA sequence: TGCAGTGCTAGCCCCGGTTTGGAGGGAGGCTCCTACAATGAGCAGTTCTTC. Translation gives CSASPGLEGGSYNEQFF.